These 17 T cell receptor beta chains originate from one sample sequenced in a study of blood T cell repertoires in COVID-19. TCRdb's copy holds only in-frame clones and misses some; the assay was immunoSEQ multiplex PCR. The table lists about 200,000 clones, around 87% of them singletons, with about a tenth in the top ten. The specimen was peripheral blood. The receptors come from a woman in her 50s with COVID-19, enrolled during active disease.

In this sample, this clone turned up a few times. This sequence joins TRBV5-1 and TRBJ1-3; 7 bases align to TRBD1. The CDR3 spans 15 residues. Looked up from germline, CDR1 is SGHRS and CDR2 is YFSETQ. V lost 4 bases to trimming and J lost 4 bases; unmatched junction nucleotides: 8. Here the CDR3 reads CASSPGTVSGNTIYF. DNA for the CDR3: TGCGCCAGCAGCCCCGGGACAGTCAGCGGAAACACCATATATTTT.

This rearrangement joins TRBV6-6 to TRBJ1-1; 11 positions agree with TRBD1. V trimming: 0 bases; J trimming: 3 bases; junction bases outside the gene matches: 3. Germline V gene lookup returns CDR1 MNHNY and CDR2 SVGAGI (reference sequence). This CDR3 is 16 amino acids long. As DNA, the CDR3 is TGTGCCAGCAGTTACTCTTGGGACAGGGGGGACACTGAAGCTTTCTTT. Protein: CASSYSWDRGDTEAFF.

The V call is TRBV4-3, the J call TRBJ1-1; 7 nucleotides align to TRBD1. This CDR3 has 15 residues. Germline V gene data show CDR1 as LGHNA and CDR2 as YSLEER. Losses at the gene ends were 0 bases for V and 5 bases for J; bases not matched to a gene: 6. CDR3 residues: CASSQDSTGLTEAFF. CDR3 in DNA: TGCGCCAGCAGCCAAGACTCGACAGGGCTTACTGAAGCTTTCTTT.

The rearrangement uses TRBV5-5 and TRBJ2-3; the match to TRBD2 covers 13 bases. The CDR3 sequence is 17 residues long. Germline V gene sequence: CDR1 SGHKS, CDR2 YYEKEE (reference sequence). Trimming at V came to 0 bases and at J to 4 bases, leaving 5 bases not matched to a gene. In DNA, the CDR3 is TGTGCCAGCAGCTTGGCCGGGACTAGCGGGGTGGCAGATACGCAGTATTTT. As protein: CASSLAGTSGVADTQYF.

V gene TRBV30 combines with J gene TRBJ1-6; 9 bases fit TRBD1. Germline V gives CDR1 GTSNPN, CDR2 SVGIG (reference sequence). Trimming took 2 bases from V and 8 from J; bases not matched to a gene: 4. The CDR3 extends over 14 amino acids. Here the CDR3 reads CAWSTGGRDSPLHF. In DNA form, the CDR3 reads TGTGCCTGGAGTACAGGGGGCAGGGATTCACCCCTCCACTTT.

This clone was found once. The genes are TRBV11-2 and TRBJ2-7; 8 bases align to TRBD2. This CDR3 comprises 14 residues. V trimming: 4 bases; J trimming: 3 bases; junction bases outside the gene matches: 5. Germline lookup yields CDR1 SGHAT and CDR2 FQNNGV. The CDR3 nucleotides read TGTGCCAGCAGCTCCCCCCGGGGGGGCTACGAGCAGTACTTC. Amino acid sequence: CASSSPRGGYEQYF. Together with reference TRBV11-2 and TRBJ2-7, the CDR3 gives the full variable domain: EAGVAQSPRYKIIEKRQSVAFWCNPISGHATLYWYQQILGQGPKLLIQFQNNGVVDDSQLPKDRFSAERLKGVDSTLKIQPAKLEDSAVYLCASSSPRGGYEQYFGPGTRLTVT.

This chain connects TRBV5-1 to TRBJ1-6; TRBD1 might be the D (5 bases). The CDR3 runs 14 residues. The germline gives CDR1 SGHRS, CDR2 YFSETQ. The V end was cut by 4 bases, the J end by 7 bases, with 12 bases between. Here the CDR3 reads CASSPGELNSPLHF. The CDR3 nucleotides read TGCGCCAGCAGCCCGGGGGAGCTCAATTCACCCCTCCACTTT.

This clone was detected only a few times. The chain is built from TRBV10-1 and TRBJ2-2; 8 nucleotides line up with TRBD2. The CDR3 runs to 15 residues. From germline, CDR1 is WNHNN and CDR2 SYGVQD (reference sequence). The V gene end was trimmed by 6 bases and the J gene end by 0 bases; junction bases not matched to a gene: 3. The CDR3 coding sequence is TGCGCCAGCAGCAGGACTAGCTCGAACACCGGGGAGCTGTTTTTT. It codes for CASSRTSSNTGELFF.

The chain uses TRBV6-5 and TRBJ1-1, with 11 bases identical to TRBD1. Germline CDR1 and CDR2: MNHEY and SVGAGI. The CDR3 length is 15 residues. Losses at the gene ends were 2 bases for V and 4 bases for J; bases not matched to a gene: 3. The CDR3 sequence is CASSYSGTGGTEAFF. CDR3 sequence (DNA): TGTGCCAGCAGTTACAGTGGGACAGGGGGCACTGAAGCTTTCTTT.

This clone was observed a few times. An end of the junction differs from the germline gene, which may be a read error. This CDR3 reads CASSESRQGNQPQHF. The CDR3 nucleotides are TGCGCCAGCAGTGAGTCGAGACAGGGCAACCAGCCCCAGCATTTT. This sequence joins TRBV10-2 and TRBJ1-5; 7 bases fit TRBD1. The CDR3 covers 15 residues. Per germline, CDR1 WSHSY and CDR2 SAAADI.

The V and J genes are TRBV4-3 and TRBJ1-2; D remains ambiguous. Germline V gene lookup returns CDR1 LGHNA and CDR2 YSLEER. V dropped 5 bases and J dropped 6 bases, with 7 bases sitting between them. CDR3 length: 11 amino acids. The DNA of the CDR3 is TGCGCCAGCAGCGCAGCGGATGGCTACACCTTC. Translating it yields CASSAADGYTF.

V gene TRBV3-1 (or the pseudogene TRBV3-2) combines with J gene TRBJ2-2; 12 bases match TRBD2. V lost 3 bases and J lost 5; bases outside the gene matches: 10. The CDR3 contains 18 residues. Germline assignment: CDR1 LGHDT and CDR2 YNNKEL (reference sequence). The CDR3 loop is CASSHRLAGARSTGELFF. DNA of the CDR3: TGTGCCAGCAGCCATCGACTAGCGGGGGCCCGCTCTACCGGGGAGCTGTTTTTT.

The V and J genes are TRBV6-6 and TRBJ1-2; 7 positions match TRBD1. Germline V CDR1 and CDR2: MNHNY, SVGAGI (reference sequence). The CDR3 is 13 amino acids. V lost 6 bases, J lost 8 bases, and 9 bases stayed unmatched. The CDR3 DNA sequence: TGTGCCAGCAGCTCGACAGGGACCGGCGGCTACACCTTC. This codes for CASSSTGTGGYTF.

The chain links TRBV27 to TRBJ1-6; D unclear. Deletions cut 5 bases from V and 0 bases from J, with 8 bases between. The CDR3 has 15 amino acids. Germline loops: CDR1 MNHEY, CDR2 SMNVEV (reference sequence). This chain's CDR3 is CASSTPGSYNSPLHF. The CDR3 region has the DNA TGTGCCAGCAGTACCCCGGGCTCCTATAATTCACCCCTCCACTTT.

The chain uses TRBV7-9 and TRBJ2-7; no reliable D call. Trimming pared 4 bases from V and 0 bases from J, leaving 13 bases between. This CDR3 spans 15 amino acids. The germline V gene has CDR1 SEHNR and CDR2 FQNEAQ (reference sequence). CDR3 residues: CASSSGSGISYEQYF. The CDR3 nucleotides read TGTGCCAGCAGCTCCGGTTCAGGAATCTCCTACGAGCAGTACTTC.

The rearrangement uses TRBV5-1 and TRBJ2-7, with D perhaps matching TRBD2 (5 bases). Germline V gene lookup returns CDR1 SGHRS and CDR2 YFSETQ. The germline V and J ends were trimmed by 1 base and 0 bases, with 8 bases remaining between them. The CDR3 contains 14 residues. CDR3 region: CASSLTGSSYEQYF. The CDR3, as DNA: TGCGCCAGCAGCTTGACGGGGAGCTCCTACGAGCAGTACTTC.

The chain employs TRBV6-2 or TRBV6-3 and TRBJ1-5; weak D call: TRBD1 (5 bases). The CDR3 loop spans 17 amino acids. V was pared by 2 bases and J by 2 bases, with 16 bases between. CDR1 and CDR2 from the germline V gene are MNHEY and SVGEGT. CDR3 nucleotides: TGTGCCAGCAGTTACGATATCGGGGGGTACCGCAATCAGCCCCAGCATTTT. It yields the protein CASSYDIGGYRNQPQHF.